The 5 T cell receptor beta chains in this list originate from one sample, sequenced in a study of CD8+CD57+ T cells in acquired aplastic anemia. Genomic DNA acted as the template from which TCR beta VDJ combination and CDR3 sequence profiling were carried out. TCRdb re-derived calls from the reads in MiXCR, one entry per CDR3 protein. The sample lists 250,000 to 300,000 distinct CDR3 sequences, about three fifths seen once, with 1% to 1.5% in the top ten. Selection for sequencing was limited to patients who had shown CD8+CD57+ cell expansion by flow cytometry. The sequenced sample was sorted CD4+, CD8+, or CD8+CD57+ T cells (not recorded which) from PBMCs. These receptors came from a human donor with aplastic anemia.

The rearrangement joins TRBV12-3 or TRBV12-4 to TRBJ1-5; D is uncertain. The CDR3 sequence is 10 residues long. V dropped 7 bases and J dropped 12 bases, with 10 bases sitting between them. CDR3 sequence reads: CASIGAVQHF. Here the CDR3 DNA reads TGTGCCAGCATTGGAGCGGTCCAGCATTTT.

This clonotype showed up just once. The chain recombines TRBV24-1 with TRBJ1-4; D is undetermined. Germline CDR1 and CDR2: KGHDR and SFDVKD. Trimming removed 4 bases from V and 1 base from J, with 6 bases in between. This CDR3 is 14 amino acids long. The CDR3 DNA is TGTGCCACCAGTGAGGCAGGAACTAATGAAAAACTGTTTTTT. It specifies CATSEAGTNEKLFF.

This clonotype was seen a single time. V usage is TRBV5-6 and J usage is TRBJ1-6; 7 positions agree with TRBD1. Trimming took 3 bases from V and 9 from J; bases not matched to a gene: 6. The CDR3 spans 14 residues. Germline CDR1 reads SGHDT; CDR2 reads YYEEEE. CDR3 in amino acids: CASSWTAGGSPLHF. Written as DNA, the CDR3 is TGTGCCAGCAGCTGGACAGCAGGGGGTTCACCCCTCCACTTT. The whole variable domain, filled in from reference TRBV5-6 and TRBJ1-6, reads DAGVTQSPTHLIKTRGQQVTLRCSPKSGHDTVSWYQQALGQGPQFIFQYYEEEERQRGNFPDRFSGHQFPNYSSELNVNALLLGDSALYLCASSWTAGGSPLHFGNGTRLTVT.

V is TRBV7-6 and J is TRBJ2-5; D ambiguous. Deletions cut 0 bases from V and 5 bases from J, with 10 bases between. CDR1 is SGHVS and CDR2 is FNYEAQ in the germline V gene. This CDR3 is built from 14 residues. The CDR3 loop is CASSLAIVGETQYF. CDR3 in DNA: TGTGCCAGCAGCTTAGCGATAGTCGGCGAGACCCAGTACTTC.

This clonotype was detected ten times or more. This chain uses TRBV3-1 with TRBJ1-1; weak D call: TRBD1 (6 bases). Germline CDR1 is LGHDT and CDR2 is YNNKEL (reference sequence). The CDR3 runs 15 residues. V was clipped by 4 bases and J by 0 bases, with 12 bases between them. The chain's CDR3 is CASSPGGVLNTEAFF. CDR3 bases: TGTGCCAGCAGCCCCGGGGGCGTCTTGAACACTGAAGCTTTCTTT.